The source of this T cell receptor beta chain is a study of T cells after yellow fever vaccination. Broader study findings: Most primary-vaccination clones reappeared after the booster (about 95% CD4, about 90% CD8).

This CDR3 has 12 residues. CDR1 is LGHDT and CDR2 is YNNKEL in the germline V gene (reference sequence). V was cut by 1 base and J by 3 bases, with 4 bases left in between. This clonotype has at least ten counts. What it binds is unknown. Production of TCR cDNA was by 5'RACE template switching, which also added a universal primer site and UMIs. TCRdb analysed the 5' RACE reads with MiXCR anew, one entry per CDR3 protein. The sample has 120,000 or so distinct CDR3 sequences; nearly 15% are singletons. This chain links TRBV3-1 with TRBJ2-7, with no clear D. The sample was CD8+ T cells sorted from PBMCs, taken 5 days after the yellow fever booster vaccination. This clonotype was sampled from a man between 18 and 29 years old who received the YFV17D yellow fever vaccine. Here the CDR3 reads CASSQGGYEQYF. The CDR3 DNA reads as TGTGCCAGCAGCCAAGGGGGCTACGAGCAGTACTTC.